This T cell receptor beta chain was documented in a study of cytomegalovirus exposure and HLA in healthy donors. PCR was performed using 60 Vbeta and 13 Jbeta primers. Data came from immunoSEQ multiplex PCR; TCRdb stores just in-frame clones and leaves some out. The table records about 200,000 clones, about 79% of them present only once. Between the trimmed V and J ends, which lost 1 base and 5 bases, there was a span of 15 bases. Germline lookup yields CDR1 SGHAT and CDR2 FQNNGV. There are 15 residues in the CDR3. Study-wide results and limits: Researchers counted around 150 TCR beta chains as cytomegalovirus-associated. Later on, an analysis tied about 17,000 TCR beta sequences to HLA alleles at 0.05 false discovery rate.

Points on this clone: Its antigen is undetermined.

This receptor was taken from a boy aged 2 to 10 in good health and CMV-seronegative. V is TRBV11-2 and J is TRBJ2-7; perhaps TRBD1 as D (5 bases). The sample was PBMCs. DNA of the CDR3: TGTGCCAGCAGCTTAGGACAGCTGATACCCCACGAGCAGTACTTC. This codes for CASSLGQLIPHEQYF.